Sequencing of this T cell receptor beta chain was carried out in a study of T cell changes during pregnancy in multiple sclerosis. Sequenced by immunoSEQ multiplex PCR; TCRdb stores in-frame clones only, minus some. The sample shows 90,000 to 120,000 clones, around 90% of them seen only once. The germline CDR1 and CDR2 sequences are ENHRY and SYGVKD. The V and J ends lost 6 bases and 7 bases, in that order; junction bases with no gene match: 5. The CDR3 is 13 amino acids. This receptor was obtained from a female donor in good health, enrolled as a control in a pregnancy study. The chain has TRBV10-3 and TRBJ1-1; 10 nucleotides line up with TRBD1. The material sequenced was peripheral blood, taken in the third trimester of pregnancy. The CDR3 DNA reads TGTGCCATCAGCGCGGGGGACAGGGGTGAAGCTTTCTTT. As protein: CAISAGDRGEAFF.